This entry lists 19 T cell receptor beta chains sequenced from one sample in a study of blood T cell repertoires in COVID-19. Method: immunoSEQ multiplex PCR; TCRdb's copy keeps in-frame clones and lacks some. This repertoire shows around 83,000 clones, about nine tenths found once; its top ten account for around a quarter. The sample taken for sequencing was peripheral blood. Source of these receptors: a man between 50 and 59 years old with active or convalescent COVID-19.

V is TRBV30 and J is TRBJ2-3; 7 nucleotides align to TRBD2. The germline gives CDR1 GTSNPN, CDR2 SVGIG (reference sequence). The trim removed 4 bases at V and 5 bases at J, leaving 6 bases unmatched. CDR3 length: 13 amino acids. CDR3 sequence: CAWNRGEEDTQYF. CDR3 DNA: TGTGCCTGGAATCGGGGGGAAGAAGATACGCAGTATTTT.

This chain connects TRBV19 to TRBJ1-4; D is possibly TRBD1 (5 bases). CDR1 and CDR2 (germline): LNHDA, SQIVND (reference sequence). Trimming took off 2 bases at V and 8 bases at J, with 12 bases between the two ends. The CDR3 is made up of 14 amino acids. The CDR3 loop is CASSISGYGEKLFF. Here the CDR3 DNA reads TGTGCCAGTAGTATATCAGGGTACGGCGAAAAACTGTTTTTT.

CDR3 loop: CASSEQWDSSFGGSPLHF. Written as DNA, the CDR3 is TGTGCCAGCAGCGAACAATGGGACAGCAGCTTTGGGGGGTCACCCCTCCACTTT. The chain has TRBV6-2 or TRBV6-3 and TRBJ1-6, with 7 bases that match TRBD1. The CDR3 loop spans 18 amino acids. Germline V gene data show CDR1 as MNHEY and CDR2 as SVGEGT. V shed 6 bases, J shed 10 bases, and the junction held 21 bases outside the gene matches.

The V call is TRBV29-1, the J call TRBJ2-1; possibly TRBD1 for D (6 bases). V gave up 6 bases and J gave up 4 bases, with 22 bases separating them. This CDR3 is built from 16 residues. Germline values: CDR1 SQVTM, CDR2 ANQGSEA. The CDR3 bases are TGCAGCGTCACAGGGATACAGGGTTCATCATACAATGAGCAGTTCTTC. This sequence encodes CSVTGIQGSSYNEQFF.

This sequence joins TRBV10-3 and TRBJ1-3; unclear D gene. The V gene lost 7 bases and the J gene lost 4 bases, with 17 bases spanning the gap. Germline V lookup: CDR1 ENHRY, CDR2 SYGVKD. The length of the CDR3 is 15 residues. CDR3 bases: TGTGCCATCACCATCTCCGGGAGTTGGGGAAACACCATATATTTT. Protein sequence: CAITISGSWGNTIYF.

In this sample, this clone turned up a few times. The chain couples TRBV18 to TRBJ1-6; 7 bases agree with TRBD1. The V segment lost 2 bases and the J segment 8 bases; nucleotides outside the gene matches: 0. The CDR3 is made up of 13 amino acids. From germline, CDR1 is KGHSH and CDR2 LQKENI. DNA of the CDR3: TGTGCCAGCTCACCAGGACAGGATTCACCCCTCCACTTT. This translates into CASSPGQDSPLHF.

The chain employs TRBV5-4 and TRBJ2-2; the D gene is possibly TRBD1 (5 bases). Germline V gene data show CDR1 as SGHNT and CDR2 as YYREEE (reference sequence). V shed 2 bases and J shed 5 bases, with 16 bases lying between them. This CDR3 spans 16 amino acids. The CDR3 DNA reads as TGTGCCAGCAGCTTCGCAGGGCCAACAAGAACCGGGGAGCTGTTTTTT. Its translation is CASSFAGPTRTGELFF.

This chain connects TRBV3-1 (or the pseudogene TRBV3-2) to TRBJ1-3, with TRBD1 matching 11 bases. Germline V lookup: CDR1 LGHDT, CDR2 YNNKEL (reference sequence). This CDR3 spans 17 amino acids. J lost 3 bases, V lost 6 bases, and 10 bases had no gene match. CDR3 protein: CASSSSPGQGVGNTIYF. The CDR3 DNA reads TGTGCCAGCAGTTCGTCCCCGGGACAGGGGGTTGGAAACACCATATATTTT.

The V gene is TRBV11-3, the J gene TRBJ2-1; possible D gene TRBD2, 6 bases. Germline V CDR1 and CDR2: SGHNT, YENEEA. CDR3 size: 13 residues. V was clipped by 4 bases and J by 9 bases, with 13 bases between them. The DNA of the CDR3 is TGTGCCAGCAGCTCACTTGCGGGAATTGAGCAGTTCTTC. Protein product: CASSSLAGIEQFF.

This clone appeared a single time. The chain carries TRBV24-1 and TRBJ2-7, with a possible D match to TRBD2 (5 bases). The CDR3 is made up of 15 amino acids. The germline V and J ends were trimmed by 4 bases and 3 bases, with 15 bases remaining between them. The V gene's germline CDR1 is KGHDR and CDR2 SFDVKD. CDR3 DNA: TGTGCCACCAGTGAGTCAGGAGGAAGAAACTACGAGCAGTACTTC. Amino acid sequence: CATSESGGRNYEQYF.

In this sample, this clone turned up once. V is TRBV27 and J is TRBJ1-5; D might be TRBD1 (5 bases). The CDR3 covers 17 residues. Trimming removed 5 bases at V and 0 bases at J, with 17 bases between. The V gene's germline CDR1 is MNHEY and CDR2 SMNVEV (reference sequence). CDR3 residues: CASSLIGGLYSNQPQHF. CDR3 coding DNA: TGTGCCAGCAGTCTTATCGGGGGACTATATAGCAATCAGCCCCAGCATTTT.

The chain recombines TRBV28 with TRBJ1-2; unclear D gene. V was shortened by 6 bases and J by 5 bases, with 16 bases between the two germline ends. The CDR3 has 14 amino acids. In germline, CDR1 is MDHEN, CDR2 SYDVKM. The CDR3 DNA reads TGTGCCAGCAGCCGCGGTGACCGCTGGTATGGCTACACCTTC. It translates to CASSRGDRWYGYTF.

The chain joins TRBV5-6 to TRBJ2-3, with 8 nucleotides matching TRBD2. Germline V gene sequence: CDR1 SGHDT, CDR2 YYEEEE. The CDR3 length is 16 residues. V lost 2 bases to trimming and J lost 2 bases; unmatched junction nucleotides: 7. DNA for the CDR3: TGTGCCAGCAGCTTCATTGGGACTAGAAACACAGATACGCAGTATTTT. Translation gives CASSFIGTRNTDTQYF.

The J gene is TRBJ1-2, the V gene TRBV4-1; no definite D call. Germline values: CDR1 MGHRA, CDR2 YSYEKL. V shed 1 base and J shed 3 bases, with 9 bases lying between them. The CDR3 sequence is 14 residues long. Written as DNA, the CDR3 is TGCGCCAGCAGCCAAGCCGCAGTCTACTATGGCTACACCTTC. Translating gives CASSQAAVYYGYTF.

This chain joins TRBV30 and TRBJ2-1; D not resolved. CDR3 length equals 15 residues. Germline V lookup: CDR1 GTSNPN, CDR2 SVGIG (reference sequence). V lost 0 bases and J 2 bases, leaving 11 bases between the germline ends. This CDR3 reads CAWSVGSSTYNEQFF. The CDR3 region has the DNA TGTGCCTGGAGTGTAGGTAGCTCAACCTACAATGAGCAGTTCTTC.

The chain uses TRBV5-5 and TRBJ2-7; TRBD1 aligns across 10 bases. Germline trimming cut 4 bases from V and 1 base from J; bases unmatched to any gene: 2. The germline V gene encodes CDR1 SGHKS and CDR2 YYEKEE (reference sequence). The CDR3 runs to 14 residues. The CDR3 nucleotides are TGTGCCAGCAGCCAGGACAGGGGGTCCTACGAGCAGTACTTC. Protein product: CASSQDRGSYEQYF.

The table lists this clone with a few counts. J is TRBJ2-2 and V is TRBV5-4; D may be TRBD2 (5 bases). The CDR3 extends over 17 amino acids. Trimming took off 1 base at V and 3 bases at J, with 16 bases between the two ends. The V gene's germline CDR1 is SGHNT and CDR2 YYREEE (reference sequence). The CDR3 reads CASSLSGLNPYTGELFF. The CDR3 coding sequence is TGTGCCAGCAGCTTGAGTGGACTGAACCCTTACACCGGGGAGCTGTTTTTT.

The genes are TRBV4-3 and TRBJ1-2, with a possible D match to TRBD1 (6 bases). V lost 2 bases and J lost 4, with 20 bases in between. Germline values: CDR1 LGHNA, CDR2 YSLEER. The CDR3 length is 17 residues. CDR3 sequence (DNA): TGCGCCAGCAGCCAATCTAGCTGGGGGCCCACCCTCTATGGCTACACCTTC. Translating gives CASSQSSWGPTLYGYTF.

The chain is built from TRBV7-2 and TRBJ1-6; TRBD1 is a possible D gene (5 bases). V was trimmed by 2 bases and J by 7 bases, leaving 15 bases between them. Germline V gene data show CDR1 as SGHTA and CDR2 as FQGNSA. This CDR3 spans 16 amino acids. The CDR3 here is CASSLLGGRGNSPLHF. The CDR3 region has the DNA TGTGCCAGCAGCTTACTTGGGGGGAGGGGAAATTCACCCCTCCACTTT.